Below are 8 T cell receptor beta chains sequenced from a single sample in a study of blood T cell repertoires in COVID-19. Assay used: immunoSEQ multiplex PCR; TCRdb lists only in-frame clones, some missing. The table records a few hundred thousand clones, about 86% of them present only once. Material: PBMCs or T cells enriched from blood (not recorded which). The receptor set was obtained from a man aged 45-65 years who had recovered from COVID-19.

In this sample, this clone turned up once. The chain links TRBV24-1 to TRBJ2-1; D is ambiguous. The CDR3 totals 15 residues. V lost 4 bases and J 2 bases, leaving 11 bases between the germline ends. CDR1 is KGHDR and CDR2 is SFDVKD in the germline V gene. The CDR3 sequence is CATSDPTDPYNEQFF. The CDR3 bases are TGTGCCACCAGTGACCCTACAGACCCCTACAATGAGCAGTTCTTC.

This chain links TRBV11-2 with TRBJ1-3; no firm D call. The CDR3 has 18 residues. Germline CDR1 SGHAT, CDR2 FQNNGV. With 5 bases removed from V and 0 bases from J, the gap between germline ends came to 20 bases. CDR3 bases: TGTGCCAGCAGCATAACAGCTTCCCGGCTCATCTCTGGAAACACCATATATTTT. As protein: CASSITASRLISGNTIYF.

The chain has TRBV18 and TRBJ2-6; D may be TRBD1 (6 bases). Trimming shortened V by 6 bases and J by 2 bases, and 20 bases separated the two germline ends. This CDR3 has 18 residues. In germline, CDR1 is KGHSH, CDR2 LQKENI. CDR3 sequence reads: CASSLKQGNGAGANVLTF. The CDR3 bases are TGTGCCAGCTCCCTCAAGCAGGGGAACGGCGCTGGGGCCAACGTCCTGACTTTC.

In this sample, this clone turned up once. This chain connects TRBV2 to TRBJ1-1; D perhaps matches TRBD1 (5 bases). Germline V lookup: CDR1 SNHLY, CDR2 FYNNEI. The CDR3 has 13 residues. V was shortened by 3 bases and J by 4 bases, with 9 bases between the two germline ends. The CDR3 coding sequence is TGTGCCAGCAGTGACAGGGTCATCACTGAAGCTTTCTTT. Amino acid sequence: CASSDRVITEAFF.

The chain joins TRBV12-3 or TRBV12-4 to TRBJ2-1; no clear D gene. V lost 6 bases and J lost 8, with 8 bases in between. The CDR3 has 11 amino acids. CDR3 nucleotide sequence: TGTGCCAGCAGCCCCCGCGATGAGCAGTTCTTC. It is translated as CASSPRDEQFF.

The chain uses TRBV5-5 and TRBJ1-1, with 7 bases lining up with TRBD1. The CDR3 is 14 amino acids. V was clipped by 4 bases and J by 2 bases; unmatched bases: 5. The germline gives CDR1 SGHKS, CDR2 YYEKEE (reference sequence). The DNA for the CDR3 is TGTGCCAGCAGCGTGAGGGACAGCAACACTGAAGCTTTCTTT. It codes for CASSVRDSNTEAFF. Looking up the rest from reference TRBV5-5 and TRBJ1-1 gives the full variable domain: DAGVTQSPTHLIKTRGQQVTLRCSPISGHKSVSWYQQVLGQGPQFIFQYYEKEERGRGNFPDRFSARQFPNYSSELNVNALLLGDSALYLCASSVRDSNTEAFFGQGTRLTVV.

This clone has more than one count but fewer than ten. The chain recombines TRBV24-1 with TRBJ1-4; 7 positions match TRBD1. The CDR3 runs 15 residues. V trimming: 3 bases; J trimming: 5 bases; junction bases outside the gene matches: 5. Germline V gives CDR1 KGHDR, CDR2 SFDVKD. The CDR3 region is CATSDPSTGNEKLFF. The CDR3 DNA reads TGTGCCACCAGTGATCCCTCGACAGGGAATGAAAAACTGTTTTTT.

The rearrangement joins TRBV9 to TRBJ2-3, with 7 bases aligning to TRBD1. After removal of 7 bases from V and 4 bases from J, the junction contained 12 bases not matched to a gene. Germline-derived CDR1 and CDR2 are SGDLS and YYNGEE. The CDR3 has 15 amino acids. The CDR3 here is CASGYSGQPPDTQYF. The CDR3 coding sequence is TGTGCCAGCGGATATTCGGGACAGCCCCCAGATACGCAGTATTTT.